Sequencing of this TCR beta chain was carried out in a study of OX40 agonist ivuxolimab in advanced cancers. Notes on the research overall: Ivuxolimab, which targeted the costimulatory receptor OX40 (CD134), was an agonistic, fully human IgG2 monoclonal antibody. Intravenous ivuxolimab was administered to patients every 2 weeks at six dose levels: 0.01, 0.1, 0.3, 1.5, 3 and 10 mg/kg. Of the roughly 54 dose-escalation patients, hepatocellular carcinoma was present in some 19, melanoma in approximately 15, renal cell carcinoma in 9 and head and neck cancer in 9. The dose-escalation cohort was around 84% male with a mean age of about 60 years, ranging from roughly 23 to 90. Prior anti-PD-1, anti-PD-L1 or anti-CTLA-4 therapy was permitted, and approximately 41% of dose-escalation patients had received checkpoint inhibitors. Partial responses were achieved by three dose-escalation patients, of whom one had hepatocellular carcinoma and two had cutaneous melanoma. Peripheral TCRbeta sequencing aimed to test whether ivuxolimab altered TCR sequence diversity and caused clonal T-cell expansion. The paper covers the monotherapy dose-escalation part of the phase I ivuxolimab trial, which included N ≈ 50 patients.

Trimming takes 4 bases from V and 3 bases from J, and the germline ends sit 9 bases apart. From cysteine to phenylalanine, the CDR3 is 13 amino acids long. The DNA shown is the 39-base CDR3, in frame from base 1. CDR1 GTSNPN and CDR2 SVGIG were looked up in the germline V gene (reference sequence). Genomic DNA was extracted from sorted cells for sequencing of the TCRbeta CDR3 region. The immunoSEQ Assay was used to sequence the TCRbeta CDR3 regions. TCRdb holds this immuneACCESS table with in-frame rearrangements only. Some clones are missing; in checked studies, unresolved V genes explain under half, and the rest has no known cause. A total of 65,000 to 90,000 clones appear in this sample, about 90% of them only once. About 0.53% of the sample comes from the top ten. The paper's findings and limits, for the study overall: Which antigens the clonally expanded peripheral T cells were specific for was not determined. Low levels of normalized T-cell clonal expansion were also shown by some nonresponding patients. At doses from 0.1 to 3.0 mg/kg, clonal expansion was seen in both CD4+ and CD8+ blood T cells between baseline and week 6. After ivuxolimab, CD8+ T cells had more expanded clones than CD4+ T cells on average. In the 0.1-3.0 mg/kg groups, partial responders were among the patients with the lowest normalized peripheral clonal expansion, particularly in CD8+ T cells.

Worth noting for this clone: The antigen it binds to is not known. The record has no base qualities; no much larger clone is one base away.

The trial excluded patients who had a history of autoimmune disease or who were on systemic immunosuppression. Peripheral blood for TCR sequencing was drawn from every dose cohort at baseline, at cycle 4 day 1 and at cycle 7 day 1. Samples were obtained from an open-label, multicenter, first-in-human phase I dose-escalation trial of ivuxolimab. The trial enrolled adults with locally advanced or metastatic head and neck squamous cell, hepatocellular, melanoma or renal cell carcinoma. Before TCR sequencing, CD4+ T cells and CD8+ T cells from peripheral blood were sorted into separate populations. The clonotype was recovered from an adult with an advanced solid tumor such as melanoma, head and neck, liver or kidney cancer. The sequence links TRBV30 to TRBJ1-4, with no D gene named confidently. The sample in question was CD4+ or CD8+ T cells sorted from blood, obtained in a trial of the OX40 agonist ivuxolimab. CDR3 loop: CAWNRVANEKLFF. The base sequence is TGTGCCTGGAATCGGGTTGCTAATGAAAAACTGTTTTTT. When the CDR3 is completed using the reference TRBV30 and TRBJ1-4 genes on either side, the full variable domain is SQTIHQWPATLVQPVGSPLSLECTVEGTSNPNLYWYRQAAGRGLQLLFYSVGIGQISSEVPQNLSASRPQDRQFILSSKKLLLSDSGFYLCAWNRVANEKLFFGSGTQLSVL.